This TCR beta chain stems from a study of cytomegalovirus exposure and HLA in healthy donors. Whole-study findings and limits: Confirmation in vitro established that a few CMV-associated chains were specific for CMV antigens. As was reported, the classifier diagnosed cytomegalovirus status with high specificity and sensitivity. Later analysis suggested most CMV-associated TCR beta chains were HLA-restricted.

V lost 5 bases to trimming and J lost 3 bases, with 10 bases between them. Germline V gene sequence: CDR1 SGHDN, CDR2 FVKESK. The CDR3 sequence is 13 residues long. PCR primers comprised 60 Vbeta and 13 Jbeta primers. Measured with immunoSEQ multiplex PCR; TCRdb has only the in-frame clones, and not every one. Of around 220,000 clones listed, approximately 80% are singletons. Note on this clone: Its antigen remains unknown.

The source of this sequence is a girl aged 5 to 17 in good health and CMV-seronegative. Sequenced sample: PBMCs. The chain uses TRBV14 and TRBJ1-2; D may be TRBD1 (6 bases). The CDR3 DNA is TGTGCCAGCAGCGGGGACACTTACTATGGCTACACCTTC. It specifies CASSGDTYYGYTF.